This T cell receptor (beta chain) came from a study of blood T cell repertoires in COVID-19. Study context: The study drew acute and convalescent COVID-19 samples from the United States, Italy and Spain. T cells, B-cell-depleted T cells, or PBMCs supplied cDNA or gDNA.

It was during active infection that Seattle patients were enrolled and then longitudinally followed. This clone has a single count. As processed by the authors: The assay estimated nucleated cells by amplifying reference gene primers. The repertoire was sequenced with immunoSEQ multiplex PCR; TCRdb's copy has only in-frame clones and lacks some. Clone size and V and J calls were adopted from that table, with D and trimming inferred from the DNA. The sample yields about 97,000 clones, about nine tenths seen once. The sequencing sample was made of peripheral blood. The clonotype comes from a woman between 45 and 65 years old with COVID-19, enrolled during active disease.

The CDR3 region is CASSNPRRGADTQYF. In DNA, the CDR3 is TGTGCCAGCAGTAACCCAAGGAGGGGAGCAGATACGCAGTATTTT. V gene TRBV28 combines with J gene TRBJ2-3, with D possibly TRBD2 on 6 matching bases. This CDR3 spans 15 amino acids. V lost 5 bases and J lost 4, with 16 bases in between. The germline CDR1 and CDR2 sequences are MDHEN and SYDVKM.